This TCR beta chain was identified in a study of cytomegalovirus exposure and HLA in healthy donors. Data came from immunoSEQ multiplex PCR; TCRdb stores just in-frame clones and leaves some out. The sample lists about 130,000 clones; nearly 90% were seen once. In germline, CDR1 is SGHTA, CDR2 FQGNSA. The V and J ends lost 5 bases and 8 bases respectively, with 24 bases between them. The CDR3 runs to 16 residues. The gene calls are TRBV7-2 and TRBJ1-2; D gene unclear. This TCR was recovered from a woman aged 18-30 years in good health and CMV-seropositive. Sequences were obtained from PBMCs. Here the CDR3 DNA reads TGTGCCAGCAGCCGAGCCTTGACACCTTTGGGCCAGGGCTACACCTTC. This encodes CASSRALTPLGQGYTF.